This T cell receptor (beta chain) comes out of a study of blood T cell repertoires in COVID-19. Study information: Both acute and convalescent COVID-19 samples were obtained from the United States, Italy and Spain.

This clone was seen a single time. The authors' processing: Amplification of reference gene primers provided the estimated nucleated cell counts. Using immunoSEQ multiplex PCR, the repertoire was profiled, and TCRdb retains in-frame clones only, with some absent. That table is the source of V, J and clone size, and D and trimming were worked out from the DNA. The table shows around 300,000 clones, with over 75% occurring only once. Across about two dozen US areas, participants ranged in age from roughly 18 to 95 years. The length of the CDR3 is 18 residues. Per germline, CDR1 MNHNY and CDR2 SVGAGI (reference sequence). The junction had 9 bases not matched to a gene; V was cut back by 5 bases and J by 4 bases.

The clonotype was recovered from a woman aged 18-30 years who had recovered from COVID-19. Sequencing was performed on PBMCs or T cells enriched from blood (not recorded which). This sequence joins TRBV6-6 and TRBJ2-6; 12 bases map to TRBD1. The CDR3 DNA is TGTGCCAGCAGTCTTCCGGGACAGGGGGCGCCCGGGGCCAACGTCCTGACTTTC. Its protein is CASSLPGQGAPGANVLTF.